One sample yielded the 23 T cell receptor beta chains listed below, sequenced in a study of blood T cell repertoires in COVID-19. The assay was immunoSEQ multiplex PCR, and TCRdb's table has in-frame clones only and misses some. The table records more than 20,000 clones, 85% to 90% of them present only once. Sequencing was performed on peripheral blood. These receptors all stem from a man aged 65 to 85 with acute or convalescent COVID-19.

The chain has TRBV4-3 and TRBJ2-7; D might be TRBD1 (6 bases). The CDR3 contains 14 residues. Between the trimmed V and J ends, which lost 5 bases and 0 bases, there was a span of 11 bases. The germline gives CDR1 LGHNA, CDR2 YSLEER. CDR3 sequence (DNA): TGCGCCAGCAGCTACAACAGGGACTCCTACGAGCAGTACTTC. It codes for CASSYNRDSYEQYF.

This sequence joins TRBV9 and TRBJ2-1; 8 bases align to TRBD2. CDR1 and CDR2 from the germline V gene are SGDLS and YYNGEE. This CDR3 region has 17 residues. Trimming removed 1 base from V and 6 bases from J; junction bases left unmatched: 12. The CDR3 DNA sequence: TGTGCCAGCAGCGTAAACCCTAAGAGCGGGGGTTCCAATGAGCAGTTCTTC. It translates to CASSVNPKSGGSNEQFF.

This clone was detected only once. The chain combines TRBV6-1 with TRBJ2-1, with D possibly being TRBD2 (6 bases). V was cut by 2 bases and J by 9 bases, with 17 bases left in between. Germline CDR1 and CDR2: MNHNS and SASEGT. The CDR3 has 15 residues. The CDR3 nucleotides read TGTGCCAGCAGTGAATTACGCGGGGCCCAGAGTGAGCAGTTCTTC. Amino acids: CASSELRGAQSEQFF.

Only a few counts were recorded for this clone. This chain uses TRBV20-1 with TRBJ2-5, with D tentatively TRBD1 (6 bases). This CDR3 is 13 amino acids long. V lost 3 bases to trimming and J lost 2 bases, with 10 bases between them. Germline CDR1 and CDR2: DFQATT and SNEGSKA (reference sequence). This chain's CDR3 is CSASTGLQETQYF. The DNA of the CDR3 is TGCAGTGCTAGTACAGGGCTTCAAGAGACCCAGTACTTC.

V and J are TRBV5-1 and TRBJ1-1; D may be TRBD1 (6 bases). V shed 4 bases and J shed 6 bases, with 13 bases lying between them. Per the germline V gene, CDR1 is SGHRS and CDR2 is YFSETQ. The CDR3 runs to 13 residues. CDR3 coding DNA: TGCGCCAGCAGCGGAACAGGGTCCGCTGAAGCTTTCTTT. Its protein product is CASSGTGSAEAFF.

The chain employs TRBV5-1 and TRBJ2-7, with 7 bases matching TRBD2. Unmatched junction bases numbered 6, after V lost 0 bases and J lost 3 bases. CDR3 length: 15 amino acids. CDR1 and CDR2 (germline): SGHRS, YFSETQ. In nucleotides, the CDR3 is TGCGCCAGCAGCTTGGGTGGGGGGGAGAACTACGAGCAGTACTTC. Protein product: CASSLGGGENYEQYF.

This clone is termed medium-sized. The chain links TRBV27 to TRBJ2-5; 10 nucleotides align to TRBD1. Trimming removed 8 bases from V and 1 base from J; junction bases left unmatched: 4. The CDR3 totals 14 residues. CDR1 MNHEY and CDR2 SMNVEV come from the germline V gene (reference sequence). In DNA form, the CDR3 reads TGTGCCAGCCAGGACAGGGGGACCCAAGAGACCCAGTACTTC. Encoded protein: CASQDRGTQETQYF.

Only a few counts were recorded for this clone. The chain has TRBV28 and TRBJ2-4, with D unresolved. CDR1 and CDR2 from the germline V gene are MDHEN and SYDVKM. With 3 bases removed from V and 0 bases from J, the gap between germline ends came to 12 bases. CDR3 length equals 16 residues. The CDR3 DNA follows: TGTGCCAGCAGTTTGAGGCTACTCCTAGCCAAAAACATTCAGTACTTC. It is translated as CASSLRLLLAKNIQYF.

This clone was seen a single time. The chain has TRBV19 and TRBJ2-3, with 9 bases lining up with TRBD1. The CDR3 spans 13 residues. Germline assignment: CDR1 LNHDA and CDR2 SQIVND (reference sequence). V shed 6 bases, J shed 4 bases, and the junction held 2 bases outside the gene matches. CDR3 coding DNA: TGTGCCAGTAGAACAGGGGGCGCAGATACGCAGTATTTT. Its protein product is CASRTGGADTQYF.

This chain joins TRBV19 and TRBJ1-1, with D possibly being TRBD1 (5 bases). The CDR3 is 14 amino acids. The V end lost 1 base, the J end lost 2 bases, and 8 bases lay between the germline ends. The V gene's germline CDR1 is LNHDA and CDR2 SQIVND (reference sequence). The DNA for the CDR3 is TGTGCCAGTAGTATAGGTGGACATAACACTGAAGCTTTCTTT. Translating it yields CASSIGGHNTEAFF.

The chain employs TRBV2 and TRBJ1-4, with D unclear. In germline, CDR1 is SNHLY, CDR2 FYNNEI. The CDR3 consists of 16 residues. V was cut by 8 bases and J by 7 bases, with 23 bases left in between. The CDR3 here is CASSGPLIQEGEKLFF. The CDR3 DNA reads TGTGCCAGCTCAGGTCCTCTTATCCAAGAAGGTGAAAAACTGTTTTTT. The full variable domain, completed using reference TRBV2 and TRBJ1-4, is EPEVTQTPSHQVTQMGQEVILRCVPISNHLYFYWYRQILGQKVEFLVSFYNNEISEKSEIFDDQFSVERPDGSNFTLKIRSTKLEDSAMYFCASSGPLIQEGEKLFFGSGTQLSVL.

The chain links TRBV18 to TRBJ2-1; 13 nucleotides line up with TRBD2. V shed 4 bases, J shed 8 bases, and the junction held 2 bases outside the gene matches. The CDR3 spans 14 residues. Germline V gene data show CDR1 as KGHSH and CDR2 as LQKENI. This CDR3 reads CASSRTSGSHEQFF. CDR3 in DNA: TGTGCCAGCTCACGGACTAGCGGGAGTCATGAGCAGTTCTTC.

This clone has only one observation. V is TRBV3-1 (or the pseudogene TRBV3-2) and J is TRBJ2-2, with TRBD2 matching over 7 bases. Germline-derived CDR1 and CDR2 are LGHDT and YNNKEL (reference sequence). V trimming: 1 base; J trimming: 2 bases; junction bases outside the gene matches: 7. The CDR3 spans 17 residues. DNA for the CDR3: TGTGCCAGCAGCCAAGTGTGGGGGGACTACAACACCGGGGAGCTGTTTTTT. Translating gives CASSQVWGDYNTGELFF.

This rearrangement joins TRBV2 to TRBJ1-5; D is uncertain. The germline CDR1 and CDR2 sequences are SNHLY and FYNNEI. The CDR3 consists of 14 residues. Trimming cost V 11 bases and J 0 bases, with 14 bases left between them. The CDR3 bases are TGTGCCTCCCAACGCATAGCTAGCAATCAGCCCCAGCATTTT. Its protein product is CASQRIASNQPQHF.

V usage is TRBV4-1 and J usage is TRBJ1-1; 7 bases agree with TRBD1. Germline V CDR1 and CDR2: MGHRA, YSYEKL. The V gene end was trimmed by 1 base and the J gene end by 6 bases; junction bases not matched to a gene: 5. This CDR3 is 14 amino acids long. CDR3 sequence: CASSQGRQGAEAFF. The CDR3 DNA follows: TGCGCCAGCAGCCAAGGGAGGCAGGGGGCTGAAGCTTTCTTT.

The chain links TRBV7-9 to TRBJ1-1, with 8 nucleotides matching TRBD1. Germline CDR1 SEHNR, CDR2 FQNEAQ (reference sequence). Trimming at V came to 5 bases and at J to 2 bases, leaving 7 bases not matched to a gene. The CDR3 is 15 amino acids. The CDR3 sequence is CASSPGGGFNTEAFF. The CDR3 DNA reads as TGTGCCAGCAGCCCAGGGGGCGGATTTAACACTGAAGCTTTCTTT.

V and J are TRBV7-2 and TRBJ2-1; 8 nucleotides agree with TRBD1. Unmatched junction bases numbered 5, after V lost 5 bases and J lost 2 bases. The CDR3 length is 15 residues. Germline loops: CDR1 SGHTA, CDR2 FQGNSA. The CDR3 protein is CASSPWTGPYNEQFF. DNA for the CDR3: TGTGCCAGCAGCCCGTGGACAGGGCCCTACAATGAGCAGTTCTTC.

This chain links TRBV6-2 or TRBV6-3 with TRBJ2-7, with TRBD2 matching over 13 bases. Trimming cost V 6 bases and J 4 bases; bases outside gene matches: 9. The CDR3 contains 16 residues. Per the germline V gene, CDR1 is MNHEY and CDR2 is SVGEGT. The CDR3 is CASSRGLAGIRYEQYF. Here the CDR3 DNA reads TGTGCCAGCAGCCGGGGACTAGCGGGAATAAGGTACGAGCAGTACTTC.

V usage is TRBV2 and J usage is TRBJ1-6; 10 bases align to TRBD1. CDR1 is SNHLY, CDR2 FYNNEI, per germline. The CDR3 loop spans 16 amino acids. V gave up 3 bases and J gave up 6 bases; unmatched junction bases: 5. CDR3 sequence reads: CASSDSGTGVNSPLHF. CDR3 nucleotide sequence: TGTGCCAGCAGTGATTCTGGGACAGGGGTTAATTCACCCCTCCACTTT.

V and J are TRBV6-1 and TRBJ1-6; no clear D. Germline lookup yields CDR1 MNHNS and CDR2 SASEGT. Trimming removed 2 bases from V and 5 bases from J, with 10 bases in between. The CDR3 spans 15 residues. The CDR3 region has the DNA TGTGCCAGCAGTGAATTCGGGGTAGATAATTCACCCCTCCACTTT. It encodes CASSEFGVDNSPLHF.

The chain links TRBV7-8 to TRBJ2-7; tentatively, D is TRBD2 (5 bases). V was trimmed by 5 bases and J by 4 bases, leaving 15 bases between them. Germline CDR1 SGHVS, CDR2 FQNEAQ. This CDR3 contains 14 residues. CDR3 amino acids: CASSTMPGNYEQYF. The DNA of the CDR3 is TGTGCCAGCAGCACAATGCCCGGGAATTACGAGCAGTACTTC.

The chain has TRBV7-3 and TRBJ2-1; TRBD2 matches 9 bases. The CDR3 totals 15 residues. Per germline, CDR1 SGHTA and CDR2 FQGTGA. Trimming removed 3 bases from V and 6 bases from J; junction bases left unmatched: 6. CDR3: CASSLGTSNSNEQFF. CDR3 nucleotides: TGTGCCAGCAGCTTGGGGACTAGCAATAGCAATGAGCAGTTCTTC. The whole variable domain, filled in from reference TRBV7-3 and TRBJ2-1, reads GAGVSQTPSNKVTEKGKYVELRCDPISGHTALYWYRQSLGQGPEFLIYFQGTGAADDSGLPNDRFFAVRPEGSVSTLKIQRTERGDSAVYLCASSLGTSNSNEQFFGPGTRLTVL.

V gene TRBV3-1 (or the pseudogene TRBV3-2) combines with J gene TRBJ1-3; a weak D match, TRBD1 (5 bases). Trimming took off 2 bases at V and 2 bases at J, with 10 bases between the two ends. This CDR3 is built from 15 residues. In germline, CDR1 is LGHDT, CDR2 YNNKEL (reference sequence). CDR3 nucleotide sequence: TGTGCCAGCAGCCAAACAGGATTTCCTGGAAACACCATATATTTT. Translated: CASSQTGFPGNTIYF.